This T cell receptor beta chain is from a study of T-cell reconstitution after alpha-beta-depleted transplantation in children. The V end was cut by 10 bases, the J end by 5 bases, with 16 bases between. The CDR3 consists of 13 residues. Using unique molecular identifiers, the investigators prepared the TCRbeta library. Each CDR3 protein is one row after TCRdb ran MiXCR on the PCR reads. Altogether hundreds of thousands of distinct CDR3 sequences are present, 15% to 20% being singletons, with the ten largest covering approximately 5%. The TCR was taken from a male patient younger than 18 who had a stem cell transplant for acute lymphoblastic leukemia, so the T cells may come from the graft donor. Sequenced material: PBMCs, mostly from graft donor cells, taken 360 days after TCRalphabeta/CD19-depleted stem cell transplant. The chain joins TRBV12-3 or TRBV12-4 to TRBJ2-3; D unclear. This chain's CDR3 is CATSLWGGDTQYF. The CDR3 DNA is TGTGCCACCTCGCTTTGGGGTGGAGATACGCAGTATTTT.